The subject of this entry is one T cell receptor beta chain. Its matching antigen is unknown. Researchers ran the PCR with 60 Vbeta and 13 Jbeta primers. This table comes from immunoSEQ multiplex PCR, and its TCRdb copy is limited to in-frame clones, with some not included. The sample shows roughly 84,000 clones, over 75% of them seen only once. Trimming cost V 6 bases and J 5 bases, with 19 bases left between them. This CDR3 comprises 15 residues. Per the germline V gene, CDR1 is MNHEY and CDR2 is SMNVEV (reference sequence). This sample was taken from a study of cytomegalovirus exposure and HLA in healthy donors. Findings of the study overall: An analysis done earlier found most TCR beta V segments productive about 90% or about 30% of the time. Compared with the roughly 700-donor mean, an Asian-associated ancestry cluster reportedly had fewer N-insertions, according to a later analysis. TCR beta V- and J-gene trimming, according to a later analysis, was linked to a missense DCLRE1C variant.

This TCR derives from a human donor in good health. This chain uses TRBV27 with TRBJ2-5; the D gene is possibly TRBD1 (6 bases). Sequenced material: PBMCs. The CDR3 DNA sequence: TGTGCCAGCAGCATACAGGGTAGGGGCTGGGAGACCCAGTACTTC. Protein sequence: CASSIQGRGWETQYF.